This TCR beta chain was sequenced for a study of memory CD4+ T cells and cytomegalovirus serostatus. The CDR3 has 13 amino acids. The germline CDR1 and CDR2 sequences are MNHNS and SASEGT. V dropped 7 bases and J dropped 4 bases, with 11 bases sitting between them. This clone was detected once. Single viable CD3+CD4+CD8-CD45RO+ cells were sorted as the memory CD4+ T cells. Profiled with immunoSEQ multiplex PCR; TCRdb holds only in-frame clones, not every one. Among just under 40,000 clones, roughly 78% were seen once, and the ten largest hold 0.78%. The source is an adult in good health and CMV-seronegative. Sequenced: memory CD4+ T cells from blood. The J gene is TRBJ2-1, the V gene TRBV6-1; tentative D call: TRBD2 (5 bases). For the CDR3, the DNA is TGTGCCAGCACTATACTAGGGTACAATGAGCAGTTCTTC. Amino acids: CASTILGYNEQFF.